The TCR beta chain described here comes from a study of blood T cell repertoires in COVID-19. Looking at the study overall: From the United States, Italy and Spain came samples of acute and convalescent COVID-19.

V was clipped by 4 bases and J by 1 base, with 12 bases between them. The CDR3 spans 15 residues. Germline assignment: CDR1 MDHEN and CDR2 SYDVKM. Per the original data handling: Nucleated cell number was recorded as an estimate derived from reference gene primer amplification. This table comes from immunoSEQ multiplex PCR, and its TCRdb copy is limited to in-frame clones, with some not included. V and J calls and clone size come straight from that table; D and trimming were deduced from the DNA. This sample carries about 280,000 clones, under 90% of them seen once, and the ten largest clones take approximately 9%.

The chain joins TRBV28 to TRBJ2-3, with a weak D call TRBD1 (6 bases). The receptor's source is a woman aged 45-65 years who had recovered from COVID-19. Sequenced sample: peripheral blood. For the CDR3, the DNA is TGTGCCAGCAGTTCCCCGGGACAAGGCACAGATACGCAGTATTTT. Its protein is CASSSPGQGTDTQYF. Full variable domain (outside the CDR3, taken from reference TRBV28 and TRBJ2-3): DVKVTQSSRYLVKRTGEKVFLECVQDMDHENMFWYRQDPGLGLRLIYFSYDVKMKEKGDIPEGYSVSREKKERFSLILESASTNQTSMYLCASSSPGQGTDTQYFGPGTRLTVL.